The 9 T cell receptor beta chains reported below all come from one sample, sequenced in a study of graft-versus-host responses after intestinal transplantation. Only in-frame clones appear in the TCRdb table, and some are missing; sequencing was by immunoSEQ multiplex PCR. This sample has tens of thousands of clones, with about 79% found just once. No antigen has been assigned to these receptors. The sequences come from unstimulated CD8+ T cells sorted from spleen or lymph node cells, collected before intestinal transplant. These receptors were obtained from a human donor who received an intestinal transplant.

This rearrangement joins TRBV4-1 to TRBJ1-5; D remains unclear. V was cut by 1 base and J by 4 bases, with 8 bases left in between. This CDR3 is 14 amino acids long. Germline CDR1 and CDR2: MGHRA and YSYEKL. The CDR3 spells CASSQAGYNQPQHF. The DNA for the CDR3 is TGCGCCAGCAGCCAAGCGGGTTATAATCAGCCCCAGCATTTT.

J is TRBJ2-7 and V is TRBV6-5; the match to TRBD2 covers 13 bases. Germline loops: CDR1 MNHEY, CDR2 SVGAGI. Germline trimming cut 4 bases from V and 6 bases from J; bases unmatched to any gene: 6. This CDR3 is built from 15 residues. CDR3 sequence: CASSFGLAGEGEQYF. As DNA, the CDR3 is TGTGCCAGCAGTTTCGGACTAGCGGGAGAGGGCGAGCAGTACTTC.

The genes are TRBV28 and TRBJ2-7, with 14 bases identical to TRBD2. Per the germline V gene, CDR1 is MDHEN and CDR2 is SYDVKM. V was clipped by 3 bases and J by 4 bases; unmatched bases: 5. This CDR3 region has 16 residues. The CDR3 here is CASSLGLAGEAYEQYF. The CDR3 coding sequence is TGTGCCAGCAGTTTGGGACTAGCGGGAGAGGCTTACGAGCAGTACTTC. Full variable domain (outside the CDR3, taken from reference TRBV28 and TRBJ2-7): DVKVTQSSRYLVKRTGEKVFLECVQDMDHENMFWYRQDPGLGLRLIYFSYDVKMKEKGDIPEGYSVSREKKERFSLILESASTNQTSMYLCASSLGLAGEAYEQYFGPGTRLTVT.

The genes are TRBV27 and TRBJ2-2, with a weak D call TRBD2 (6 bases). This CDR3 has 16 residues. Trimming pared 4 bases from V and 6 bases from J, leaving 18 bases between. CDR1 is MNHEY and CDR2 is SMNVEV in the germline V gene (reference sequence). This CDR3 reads CASSSGLSLRAGELFF. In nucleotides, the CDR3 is TGTGCCAGCAGTTCGGGACTCTCGCTAAGGGCCGGGGAGCTGTTTTTT.

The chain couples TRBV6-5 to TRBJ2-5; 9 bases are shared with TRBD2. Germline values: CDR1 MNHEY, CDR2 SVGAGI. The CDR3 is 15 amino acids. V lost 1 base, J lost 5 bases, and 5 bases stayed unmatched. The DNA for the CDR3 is TGTGCCAGCAGTTACTTAGCGGGAGTTTTGGAGACCCAGTACTTC. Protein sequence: CASSYLAGVLETQYF.

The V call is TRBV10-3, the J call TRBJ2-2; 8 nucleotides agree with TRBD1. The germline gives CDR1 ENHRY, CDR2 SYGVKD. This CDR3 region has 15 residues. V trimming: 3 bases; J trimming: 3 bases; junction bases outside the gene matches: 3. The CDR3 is CAISDRGRDTGELFF. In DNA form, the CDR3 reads TGTGCCATCAGTGACAGGGGGCGTGACACCGGGGAGCTGTTTTTT.

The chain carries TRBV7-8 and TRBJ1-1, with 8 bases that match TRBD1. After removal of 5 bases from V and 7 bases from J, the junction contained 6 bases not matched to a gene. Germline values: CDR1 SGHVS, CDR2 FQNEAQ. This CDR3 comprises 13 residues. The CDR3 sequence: CASSPQGAVEAFF. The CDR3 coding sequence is TGTGCCAGCAGCCCCCAGGGGGCGGTTGAAGCTTTCTTT.

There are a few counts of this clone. CDR3 protein: CATLGGREDYGYTF. The CDR3 DNA is TGTGCCACACTCGGGGGGAGAGAGGACTATGGCTACACCTTC. The chain recombines TRBV6-5 with TRBJ1-2; a weak D match, TRBD1 (5 bases). The CDR3 is 14 residues long. Germline values: CDR1 MNHEY, CDR2 SVGAGI. The V end was cut by 10 bases, the J end by 3 bases, with 18 bases between.

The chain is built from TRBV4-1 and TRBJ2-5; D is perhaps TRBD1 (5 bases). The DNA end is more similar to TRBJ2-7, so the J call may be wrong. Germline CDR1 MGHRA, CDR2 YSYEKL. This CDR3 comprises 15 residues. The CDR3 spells CASSQEETAFYEQYF. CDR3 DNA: TGCGCCAGCAGCCAAGAAGAGACAGCATTTTACGAGCAGTACTTC.